This T cell receptor beta chain was recovered during a study of shared clonotypes between healthy human individuals. Overall study findings and caveats: In this cohort, only blood was sampled, and tissue repertoires likely differ.

Per germline, CDR1 SGDLS and CDR2 YYNGEE. V was clipped by 2 bases and J by 6 bases, with 22 bases between them. This CDR3 has 17 amino acids. Measured with immunoSEQ multiplex PCR; TCRdb has only the in-frame clones, and not every one. The profile shows 2 million to 3 million clones, 80% to 95% of them singletons. With respect to this clone: Its antigen remains unknown.

The source of this sequence is a man aged 18 to 30 in good health. Some clones in this sample may be carry-over from other donors' samples. The material sequenced was naive CD4+ T cells from PBMCs. Documented subset: CD45RA+ positively selected. This rearrangement joins TRBV9 to TRBJ2-3, with D maybe TRBD1 (6 bases). The CDR3 coding sequence is TGTGCCAGCAGCGTCACCGGGACACCGCCAGGAATGGATACGCAGTATTTT. Encoded protein: CASSVTGTPPGMDTQYF.